The 28 T cell receptor beta chains given below trace back to one sample, sequenced in a study of blood T cell repertoires in COVID-19. Sequencing was performed with immunoSEQ multiplex PCR; in TCRdb, only in-frame clones are kept and a portion is missing. Of approximately 90,000 clones listed, approximately 85% were seen once; the top ten hold under 4.5%. The sequenced material came from peripheral blood. These receptors all stem from a man in his sixties with acute or convalescent COVID-19.

The chain joins TRBV7-9 to TRBJ2-1; 9 positions match TRBD1. The CDR3 contains 19 residues. The trim removed 4 bases at V and 2 bases at J, leaving 15 bases unmatched. Per the germline V gene, CDR1 is SEHNR and CDR2 is FQNEAQ (reference sequence). The CDR3 region is CASSSSVPGQGKAYNEQFF. In DNA, the CDR3 is TGTGCCAGCAGCTCATCGGTCCCGGGACAGGGAAAGGCCTACAATGAGCAGTTCTTC.

V and J are TRBV5-1 and TRBJ2-3; 11 bases align to TRBD2. CDR3 length: 16 residues. CDR1 is SGHRS and CDR2 is YFSETQ in the germline V gene. V shed 2 bases, J shed 4 bases, and the junction held 6 bases outside the gene matches. The CDR3 sequence: CASSLIAGGPADTQYF. For the CDR3, the DNA is TGCGCCAGCAGCTTAATAGCGGGGGGGCCCGCAGATACGCAGTATTTT.

The chain links TRBV4-1 to TRBJ2-7; TRBD1 might be the D (6 bases). The CDR3 is 14 residues long. The germline V gene encodes CDR1 MGHRA and CDR2 YSYEKL. Trimming stripped 4 bases from V and 2 bases from J, with 12 bases between. CDR3 loop: CASSPPGQTYEQYF. The CDR3 DNA reads as TGCGCCAGCAGCCCCCCTGGACAGACCTACGAGCAGTACTTC.

The rearrangement links TRBV19 to TRBJ2-3; D gene unclear. Germline assignment: CDR1 LNHDA and CDR2 SQIVND (reference sequence). The CDR3 has 13 residues. V was trimmed by 3 bases and J by 4 bases, leaving 8 bases between them. CDR3 loop: CASSMALADTQYF. CDR3 bases: TGTGCCAGTAGTATGGCCTTGGCAGATACGCAGTATTTT. The whole variable domain, remainder taken from reference TRBV19 and TRBJ2-3, is DGGITQSPKYLFRKEGQNVTLSCEQNLNHDAMYWYRQDPGQGLRLIYYSQIVNDFQKGDIAEGYSVSREKKESFPLTVTSAQKNPTAFYLCASSMALADTQYFGPGTRLTVL.

This rearrangement joins TRBV5-4 to TRBJ2-1; TRBD2 aligns across 10 bases. J was trimmed by 5 bases and V by 2 bases; bases with no gene match: 7. This CDR3 region has 16 residues. Germline assignment: CDR1 SGHNT and CDR2 YYREEE (reference sequence). For the CDR3, the DNA is TGTGCCAGCAGCTTAAAACTAGCGGGAAGTGACAATGAGCAGTTCTTC. It specifies CASSLKLAGSDNEQFF.

The V and J genes are TRBV7-2 and TRBJ1-2, with D unclear. V gave up 5 bases and J gave up 8 bases, with 12 bases separating them. Germline V gene lookup returns CDR1 SGHTA and CDR2 FQGNSA. The CDR3 sequence is 12 residues long. CDR3 nucleotide sequence: TGTGCCAGCAGCGTAACGGGCGGGGGCTACACCTTC. It is translated as CASSVTGGGYTF. Looking up the rest from reference TRBV7-2 and TRBJ1-2 gives the full variable domain: GAGVSQSPSNKVTEKGKDVELRCDPISGHTALYWYRQSLGQGLEFLIYFQGNSAPDKSGLPSDRFSAERTGGSVSTLTIQRTQQEDSAVYLCASSVTGGGYTFGSGTRLTVV.

The rearrangement joins TRBV5-1 to TRBJ2-5, with a possible D match to TRBD2 (5 bases). This CDR3 is built from 13 residues. Per germline, CDR1 SGHRS and CDR2 YFSETQ. Trimming left V 3 bases short and J 5 bases short, with 11 bases between. In nucleotides, the CDR3 is TGCGCCAGCAGCTCCGCCGGGGTTGAGACCCAGTACTTC. This sequence encodes CASSSAGVETQYF. The full variable domain, with the rest looked up from reference TRBV5-1 and TRBJ2-5, is KAGVTQTPRYLIKTRGQQVTLSCSPISGHRSVSWYQQTPGQGLQFLFEYFSETQRNKGNFPGRFSGRQFSNSRSEMNVSTLELGDSALYLCASSSAGVETQYFGPGTRLLVL.

This CDR3 reads CASSYYTSWQVEQYF. The CDR3 coding sequence is TGTGCCAGCAGTTACTATACGTCTTGGCAGGTCGAGCAGTACTTC. V and J are TRBV6-2 or TRBV6-3 and TRBJ2-7; unclear D gene. V was trimmed by 1 base and J by 6 bases, leaving 16 bases between them. Germline V CDR1 and CDR2: MNHEY, SVGEGT. This CDR3 is built from 15 residues.

The rearrangement joins TRBV5-4 to TRBJ2-3, with 13 positions matching TRBD2. The CDR3 has 16 residues. Germline CDR1 reads SGHNT; CDR2 reads YYREEE (reference sequence). Germline trimming cut 4 bases from V and 1 base from J; bases unmatched to any gene: 3. The CDR3 protein is CASSTGLAGGTDTQYF. CDR3 bases: TGTGCCAGCAGCACCGGACTAGCGGGAGGCACAGATACGCAGTATTTT.

The chain is built from TRBV25-1 and TRBJ2-7; 13 bases fit TRBD2. The CDR3 sequence is 16 residues long. The junction had 10 bases not matched to a gene; V was cut back by 6 bases and J by 5 bases. From germline, CDR1 is MGHDK and CDR2 SYGVNS. DNA of the CDR3: TGTGCCAGCAGGACTAGCGGGAGGCGACTTAACCACGAGCAGTACTTC. Its translation: CASRTSGRRLNHEQYF.

The chain links TRBV2 to TRBJ2-5; maybe TRBD1 (5 bases). Germline lookup yields CDR1 SNHLY and CDR2 FYNNEI. The CDR3 consists of 13 residues. With 6 bases removed from V and 2 bases from J, the gap between germline ends came to 10 bases. The CDR3 region is CASSPRGQETQYF. The DNA of the CDR3 is TGTGCCAGCAGCCCAAGGGGACAAGAGACCCAGTACTTC. The entire variable domain, with the rest obtained from reference TRBV2 and TRBJ2-5, is as follows: EPEVTQTPSHQVTQMGQEVILRCVPISNHLYFYWYRQILGQKVEFLVSFYNNEISEKSEIFDDQFSVERPDGSNFTLKIRSTKLEDSAMYFCASSPRGQETQYFGPGTRLLVL.

This rearrangement joins TRBV27 to TRBJ1-3; 7 positions agree with TRBD1. V shed 6 bases and J 1 base; nucleotides not matched to a gene: 3. Looked up from germline, CDR1 is MNHEY and CDR2 is SMNVEV (reference sequence). The CDR3 is made up of 14 amino acids. As DNA, the CDR3 is TGTGCCAGCAGCCACAGGGGATCTGGAAACACCATATATTTT. Its translation is CASSHRGSGNTIYF.

This clone was seen a few times. The chain recombines TRBV7-2 with TRBJ2-1, with a tentative D call TRBD1 (6 bases). Germline V gene data show CDR1 as SGHTA and CDR2 as FQGNSA. Deletions cut 5 bases from V and 7 bases from J, with 15 bases between. The CDR3 is made up of 14 amino acids. DNA for the CDR3: TGTGCCAGCAGCCTCGGGCAGGGGAGAAATGAGCAGTTCTTC. It encodes CASSLGQGRNEQFF.

This chain connects TRBV7-6 to TRBJ2-3; TRBD1 is a possible D gene (5 bases). This CDR3 is 14 amino acids long. Germline CDR1 reads SGHVS; CDR2 reads FNYEAQ. The V and J ends lost 4 bases and 2 bases respectively, with 10 bases between them. The CDR3 sequence: CASSWTRSTDTQYF. The CDR3 DNA reads TGTGCCAGCAGCTGGACACGCTCCACAGATACGCAGTATTTT. Based on the CDR3 plus reference TRBV7-6 and TRBJ2-3, the full variable domain is GAGVSQSPRYKVTKRGQDVALRCDPISGHVSLYWYRQALGQGPEFLTYFNYEAQQDKSGLPNDRFSAERPEGSISTLTIQRTEQRDSAMYRCASSWTRSTDTQYFGPGTRLTVL.

V usage is TRBV9 and J usage is TRBJ1-2; unclear D gene. Trimming pared 4 bases from V and 3 bases from J, leaving 10 bases between. This CDR3 region has 13 residues. The germline V gene has CDR1 SGDLS and CDR2 YYNGEE. The CDR3 loop is CASSPSPYYGYTF. DNA of the CDR3: TGTGCCAGCAGCCCCTCTCCCTACTATGGCTACACCTTC.

The sample holds one count of this clone. The chain is built from TRBV5-1 and TRBJ2-7; 13 bases line up with TRBD2. There are 15 residues in the CDR3. The germline gives CDR1 SGHRS, CDR2 YFSETQ. Unmatched junction bases numbered 4, after V lost 4 bases and J lost 3 bases. CDR3 nucleotides: TGCGCCAGCAGCCTAAGGACTAGCGGGAGCTACGAGCAGTACTTC. This sequence encodes CASSLRTSGSYEQYF.

This rearrangement joins TRBV30 to TRBJ2-7; the match to TRBD2 covers 9 bases. This CDR3 has 14 amino acids. Germline values: CDR1 GTSNPN, CDR2 SVGIG (reference sequence). The trim removed 2 bases at V and 2 bases at J, leaving 4 bases unmatched. The CDR3 coding sequence is TGTGCCTGGAGTATTGCGGGAGGGGCCTACGAGCAGTACTTC. This translates into CAWSIAGGAYEQYF.

The genes are TRBV7-2 and TRBJ2-7; 8 positions match TRBD2. The CDR3 is made up of 14 amino acids. Germline V lookup: CDR1 SGHTA, CDR2 FQGNSA. V lost 1 base to trimming and J lost 4 bases; unmatched junction nucleotides: 3. The CDR3 DNA is TGTGCCAGCAGCTTAGAACCGGGAGGGTACGAGCAGTACTTC. This sequence encodes CASSLEPGGYEQYF.

This clone was seen a handful of times. The rearrangement links TRBV27 to TRBJ2-7; TRBD1 matches at 9 bases. Looked up from germline, CDR1 is MNHEY and CDR2 is SMNVEV (reference sequence). V shed 6 bases, J shed 0 bases, and the junction held 6 bases outside the gene matches. This CDR3 has 15 amino acids. The CDR3 DNA sequence: TGTGCCAGCAGCTTAACAGGGGGCCCCTCCTACGAGCAGTACTTC. It translates to CASSLTGGPSYEQYF.

V gene TRBV7-2 combines with J gene TRBJ2-7; 10 bases line up with TRBD2. This CDR3 region has 15 residues. After removal of 5 bases from V and 5 bases from J, the junction contained 9 bases not matched to a gene. Germline assignment: CDR1 SGHTA and CDR2 FQGNSA. This chain's CDR3 is CASSPSAGGPNEQYF. The CDR3 nucleotides read TGTGCCAGCAGCCCCTCAGCGGGGGGGCCTAACGAGCAGTACTTC.

This chain connects TRBV5-1 to TRBJ1-6; perhaps TRBD1 as D (5 bases). V lost 0 bases and J 7 bases, leaving 11 bases between the germline ends. The CDR3 is 15 residues long. Germline V gene sequence: CDR1 SGHRS, CDR2 YFSETQ. This chain's CDR3 is CASSLGQILNSPLHF. The CDR3, as DNA: TGCGCCAGCAGCTTGGGACAGATCCTGAATTCACCCCTCCACTTT.

Written as DNA, the CDR3 is TGTGCCAGCAGTTACGGGACAGGGGGGAAGTCCTACGAGCAGTACTTC. Protein sequence: CASSYGTGGKSYEQYF. The chain uses TRBV6-2 or TRBV6-3 and TRBJ2-7, with 11 positions matching TRBD1. Germline V gene data show CDR1 as MNHEY and CDR2 as SVGEGT. This CDR3 region has 16 residues. The V segment lost 2 bases and the J segment 1 base; nucleotides outside the gene matches: 4.

The chain is built from TRBV4-1 and TRBJ1-1, with 9 nucleotides matching TRBD1. CDR3 size: 13 residues. Per the germline V gene, CDR1 is MGHRA and CDR2 is YSYEKL. V lost 6 bases and J lost 11; bases outside the gene matches: 10. CDR3 nucleotide sequence: TGCGCCAGCAGACCTACAGGGGGCTATATTGCTTTCTTT. Protein: CASRPTGGYIAFF.

The chain employs TRBV11-2 and TRBJ2-1; TRBD2 agrees at 10 bases. Unmatched junction bases numbered 8, after V lost 5 bases and J lost 7 bases. Per the germline V gene, CDR1 is SGHAT and CDR2 is FQNNGV. This CDR3 is built from 15 residues. In DNA form, the CDR3 reads TGTGCCAGCAGCCAGAGGGTTAGCGGGGGGAATGAGCAGTTCTTC. This encodes CASSQRVSGGNEQFF.

CDR3 sequence (DNA): TGCGCCAGCAGCCGAATCCAACAGGGTTCGGCTGAGCAGTTCTTC. Translating gives CASSRIQQGSAEQFF. The chain has TRBV4-3 and TRBJ2-1, with TRBD1 as a possible D gene (6 bases). CDR1 LGHNA and CDR2 YSLEER come from the germline V gene. There are 15 residues in the CDR3. The V gene lost 4 bases and the J gene lost 9 bases, with 19 bases spanning the gap.

This chain joins TRBV2 and TRBJ1-5; D remains ambiguous. V lost 1 base and J 4 bases, leaving 8 bases between the germline ends. The germline V gene has CDR1 SNHLY and CDR2 FYNNEI. The CDR3 sequence is 14 residues long. The CDR3 region has the DNA TGTGCCAGCAGTGAAGGTTGGAGGAATCAGCCCCAGCATTTT. Residues: CASSEGWRNQPQHF.

The genes are TRBV7-2 and TRBJ2-7; a possible D gene is TRBD1 (6 bases). CDR1 SGHTA and CDR2 FQGNSA come from the germline V gene. The CDR3 has 14 residues. V was pared by 0 bases and J by 5 bases, with 11 bases between. In DNA form, the CDR3 reads TGTGCCAGCAGCTTAGCCAGGGGAGACAACGAGCAGTACTTC. It translates to CASSLARGDNEQYF.

The chain recombines TRBV30 with TRBJ2-3; 9 nucleotides agree with TRBD2. The CDR3 spans 17 residues. V shed 2 bases, J shed 1 base, and the junction held 10 bases outside the gene matches. In germline, CDR1 is GTSNPN, CDR2 SVGIG (reference sequence). The CDR3 DNA follows: TGTGCCTGGAGTCAGAAGGGTAGGACTAGCGGCACAGATACGCAGTATTTT. Its translation is CAWSQKGRTSGTDTQYF. Using reference TRBV30 and TRBJ2-3 for the parts outside the CDR3, the full variable domain is SQTIHQWPATLVQPVGSPLSLECTVEGTSNPNLYWYRQAAGRGLQLLFYSVGIGQISSEVPQNLSASRPQDRQFILSSKKLLLSDSGFYLCAWSQKGRTSGTDTQYFGPGTRLTVL.